Included here is one T cell receptor (beta chain) sequence, with context. It lacks a known antigen. Per-base quality was not reported, and no clone a single base away is much larger than it. Library preparation used the immunoSEQ multiplex PCR assay. TCRdb took this table from immuneACCESS and kept in-frame rearrangements with V and J called. Such tables lack part of the clones; where checked against another copy, unresolved V genes explain under half of the gap, and the rest is unexplained. Here the sample has approximately 140,000 clones; about nine tenths occur a single time. Around 8.2% of the sample comes from the top ten. The data originate from a study of control samples from healthy donors and cancer patients (dated by TCRdb to 2020 to 2021). The sequenced sample was blood. This receptor was identified in a woman in her 30s in good health.

The DNA reads as follows: TGCAGTGCGGATTACAATGAGCAGTTCTTC. It codes for CSADYNEQFF. This receptor chain uses TRBV20-1 and TRBJ2-1, with the D segment identity uncertain. Taken from cysteine to phenylalanine, the CDR3 has 10 residues. Left in the record is the CDR3 DNA by itself, 30 bases read in frame from the first base. V is clipped by 6 bases and J by 4 bases, and the sequence between their germline boundaries is 4 bases long. CDR1 and CDR2, looked up from the germline V gene (reference sequence), are DFQATT and SNEGSKA.